This paragraph reports one T cell receptor beta chain. Its specificity is unknown. Sample time point: cycle 4 day 1 (C4D1), after about 6 weeks of nivolumab. Patients all relapsed after autologous stem cell transplantation, and there was variation in brentuximab vedotin exposure. Magnetic negative selection was used to purify CD4+ T cells from thawed PBMCs. The sample comes from a study of PD-1 blockade in classical Hodgkin lymphoma. Study-level information: Intravenous delivery of nivolumab at 3 mg/kg to patients occurred every 2 weeks. Study-level points and caveats: Diversity similar to that of newly diagnosed patients was seen at baseline in complete responders. Whereas CD4+ TCR diversity had risen significantly by C4D1, CD8+ TCR diversity had not. In newly diagnosed patients, baseline TCR diversity was reportedly below that of healthy donors.

The data were produced by immunoSEQ multiplex PCR, yet TCRdb's version contains in-frame clones alone and is incomplete. The sample shows 31,000 or so clones, about 86% of them seen only once. CDR3 length: 13 residues. Germline lookup yields CDR1 MNHGY and CDR2 SAAAGT. The germline V and J ends were trimmed by 4 bases and 4 bases, with 7 bases remaining between them. The specimen was CD4+ T cells from blood, collected before the fourth cycle of nivolumab. The chain recombines TRBV6-8 with TRBJ2-2; perhaps TRBD1 as D (6 bases). This TCR was sampled from a human donor with classical Hodgkin lymphoma. The DNA for the CDR3 is TGTGCCAGCAGTTTGACAGGCACCGGGGAGCTGTTTTTT. Its translation: CASSLTGTGELFF.